The 11 T cell receptor beta chains reported below all come from one sample, sequenced in a study of blood T cell repertoires in COVID-19. The protocol was immunoSEQ multiplex PCR, while the TCRdb copy is restricted to in-frame clones and leaves out a portion. The table lists 25,000 to 40,000 clones, roughly 91% of them singletons. Source material: peripheral blood. These receptors were collected from a man in his 70s with active or convalescent COVID-19.

The V call is TRBV4-3, the J call TRBJ1-2; TRBD1 agrees at 10 bases. Germline lookup yields CDR1 LGHNA and CDR2 YSLEER. After removal of 4 bases from V and 4 bases from J, the junction contained 9 bases not matched to a gene. This CDR3 is 16 amino acids long. CDR3 sequence (DNA): TGCGCCAGCAGCCGAGCCGGGACAGGGGATTCCTATGGCTACACCTTC. Translated: CASSRAGTGDSYGYTF.

The chain has TRBV11-1 and TRBJ1-1, with D unclear. This CDR3 has 13 residues. Germline CDR1 is SGHAT and CDR2 is FQDESV (reference sequence). V was cut by 5 bases and J by 5 bases, with 12 bases left in between. The CDR3 DNA follows: TGTGCCAGCAGCCCAAACAGAGGGACTGAAGCTTTCTTT. It specifies CASSPNRGTEAFF.

This rearrangement joins TRBV5-8 to TRBJ2-1; unclear D gene. V was shortened by 2 bases and J by 2 bases, with 11 bases between the two germline ends. Germline CDR1 SGHTS, CDR2 YDEGEE. This CDR3 region has 15 residues. The chain's CDR3 is CASSFPYGAYNEQFF. CDR3 coding DNA: TGTGCCAGCAGCTTCCCCTACGGAGCCTACAATGAGCAGTTCTTC.

J is TRBJ1-1 and V is TRBV6-5; possible D gene TRBD1, 5 bases. The length of the CDR3 is 15 residues. The germline V and J ends were trimmed by 0 bases and 4 bases, with 12 bases remaining between them. Germline V gives CDR1 MNHEY, CDR2 SVGAGI. CDR3 DNA: TGTGCCAGCAGTTACTCGTTCAAGGGGATCACTGAAGCTTTCTTT. Amino acids: CASSYSFKGITEAFF.

This chain uses TRBV7-2 with TRBJ2-3; the match to TRBD2 covers 7 bases. Germline V lookup: CDR1 SGHTA, CDR2 FQGNSA. CDR3 length equals 19 residues. V lost 1 base and J lost 2; bases outside the gene matches: 15. The CDR3 loop is CASSLERWMGGYNTDTQYF. CDR3 bases: TGTGCCAGCAGCTTAGAACGGTGGATGGGGGGGTACAACACAGATACGCAGTATTTT.

The genes are TRBV28 and TRBJ1-5; TRBD1 might be the D (5 bases). Germline CDR1 is MDHEN and CDR2 is SYDVKM. The CDR3 contains 14 residues. V was shortened by 5 bases and J by 6 bases, with 14 bases between the two germline ends. The CDR3 coding sequence is TGTGCCAGCAGTAACGTCCGGGGGAGTCAGCCCCAGCATTTT. As protein: CASSNVRGSQPQHF.

The V gene is TRBV12-5, the J gene TRBJ1-6, with D possibly matching TRBD1 (5 bases). CDR1 and CDR2 from the germline V gene are LGHNT and FRNRAP. This CDR3 contains 16 residues. V was shortened by 0 bases and J by 7 bases, with 13 bases between the two germline ends. The chain's CDR3 is CASGLVLGAGNSPLHF. DNA for the CDR3: TGTGCTAGTGGTTTGGTACTTGGGGCAGGGAATTCACCCCTCCACTTT.

V usage is TRBV7-2 and J usage is TRBJ1-2; 7 positions match TRBD1. This CDR3 has 15 amino acids. Germline-derived CDR1 and CDR2 are SGHTA and FQGNSA. V lost 2 bases to trimming and J lost 6 bases; unmatched junction nucleotides: 9. CDR3 coding DNA: TGTGCCAGCAGCTTACGTCCCGACAGGGCCCATGGCTACACCTTC. Its protein is CASSLRPDRAHGYTF.

The J gene is TRBJ1-1, the V gene TRBV18; 7 bases map to TRBD1. Per germline, CDR1 KGHSH and CDR2 LQKENI. The V segment lost 6 bases and the J segment 1 base; nucleotides outside the gene matches: 5. The CDR3 has 14 amino acids. CDR3 protein: CASSLQGTNTEAFF. The CDR3, as DNA: TGTGCCAGCTCTCTACAGGGGACGAACACTGAAGCTTTCTTT.

This sequence joins TRBV5-1 and TRBJ2-3, with D perhaps matching TRBD1 (6 bases). Germline lookup yields CDR1 SGHRS and CDR2 YFSETQ. The ends were cut back, 4 bases at V and 0 bases at J, with 12 bases in the middle. The CDR3 runs to 15 residues. CDR3 coding DNA: TGCGCCAGCAGCGGGGGCAGAGCTAGCACAGATACGCAGTATTTT. Translation gives CASSGGRASTDTQYF.

The chain links TRBV6-5 to TRBJ1-4; the D is unclear. Between the trimmed V and J ends, which lost 4 bases and 8 bases, there was a span of 11 bases. The CDR3 length is 13 residues. CDR1 is MNHEY and CDR2 is SVGAGI in the germline V gene. In nucleotides, the CDR3 is TGTGCCAGCAGTTTGTTGGAGGGAGAAAAACTGTTTTTT. The encoded protein is CASSLLEGEKLFF.